The 26 T cell receptor beta chains in this list originate from one sample, sequenced in a study of T cell clonality in common variable immunodeficiency. Findings and limits, study-wide: In common variable immunodeficiency, TCR beta chains reportedly carried fewer deletions and N-nucleotide insertions.

TCRdb keeps only in-frame clones here, not all; method: immunoSEQ multiplex PCR. The specimen has tens of thousands of clones, none found just once. Their cognate antigens are unknown. Sequencing was done on a sample of peripheral blood mononuclear cells. All receptors come from a human donor with common variable immunodeficiency.

The sample holds many counts of this clone. The missing CDR3 end, 3 residues past where the read stops, is filled in from the germline J gene. The chain joins TRBV19 to TRBJ2-3, with TRBD1 matching over 8 bases. V gave up 10 bases and J gave up 4 bases; unmatched junction bases: 10. Germline assignment: CDR1 LNHDA and CDR2 SQIVND (reference sequence). The CDR3 spans 14 residues. CDR3 sequence: CATQDRVASDTQYF. CDR3 DNA (partial): TGTGCCACCCAGGACAGGGTTGCTTCAGATACG.

This clone was detected a few times. Read data end 3 residues before the CDR3 end; the end is taken from the germline J gene. The chain uses TRBV18 and TRBJ2-7, with a possible D match to TRBD2 (7 bases). The CDR3 sequence is 17 residues long. V dropped 1 base and J dropped 2 bases, with 18 bases sitting between them. Germline assignment: CDR1 KGHSH and CDR2 LQKENI. The CDR3 is CASSPQGVRELPYEQYF. Partial CDR3 DNA: TGTGCCAGCTCACCACAGGGGGTGCGGGAGCTTCCCTACGAG. The variable domain in full, completed from reference TRBV18 and TRBJ2-7, reads NAGVMQNPRHLVRRRGQEARLRCSPMKGHSHVYWYRQLPEEGLKFMVYLQKENIIDESGMPKERFSAEFPKEGPSILRIQQVVRGDSAAYFCASSPQGVRELPYEQYFGPGTRLTVT.

This clone was observed at least ten times. The read finishes 3 residues shy of the CDR3 end, and the germline J gene is used to complete it. This chain uses TRBV5-4 with TRBJ2-7; TRBD1 might be the D (6 bases). The CDR3 covers 15 residues. Germline CDR1 SGHNT, CDR2 YYREEE (reference sequence). Trimming removed 2 bases at V and 3 bases at J, with 15 bases between. CDR3 bases read: TGTGCCAGCAGCTTAGTGGGACAACACGACTACGAG. Its translation: CASSLVGQHDYE. The CDR3, in full, reads CASSLVGQHDYEQYF.

The sample holds a few counts of this clone. Coverage ceases 3 residues before the CDR3 finishes, and the germline J gene fills in the end. The chain uses TRBV19 and TRBJ2-2, with 12 bases matching TRBD2. The CDR3 consists of 19 residues. Germline-derived CDR1 and CDR2 are LNHDA and SQIVND (reference sequence). The V segment lost 7 bases and the J segment 1 base; nucleotides outside the gene matches: 13. CDR3 in amino acids: CASIRTSGNLFKNTGELFF. The CDR3 DNA, read in part, is TGTGCCAGTATTAGGACTAGCGGGAACCTTTTTAAGAACACCGGGGAG.

This clone was recorded a few times. The observed sequence ends 3 residues before the CDR3 terminus, with the missing tail filled in from the germline J gene. J is TRBJ2-1 and V is TRBV5-1, with 14 bases identical to TRBD2. CDR3 length: 16 amino acids. Trimming at V came to 4 bases and at J to 3 bases, leaving 3 bases not matched to a gene. CDR1 and CDR2 (germline): SGHRS, YFSETQ. The covered CDR3 bases are TGCGCCAGCAGCCCGGGGACTAGCGGGAGCTACAATGAG. Its protein product is CASSPGTSGSYNE. The CDR3, in full, reads CASSPGTSGSYNEQFF.

For this clone: The sequence runs out 3 residues before the end of the CDR3; the remainder is reconstructed from the germline J gene. This chain joins TRBV18 and TRBJ1-2; TRBD1 matches at 7 bases. V shed 5 bases, J shed 5 bases, and the junction held 5 bases outside the gene matches. Germline V gene sequence: CDR1 KGHSH, CDR2 LQKENI. This CDR3 region has 13 residues. The sequenced part of the CDR3 DNA is TGTGCCAGCTCAGAGACAGGGAGGTATGGC. This codes for CASSETGRYG. The whole CDR3 protein reads CASSETGRYGYTF.

A word on this clone: The read falls 3 residues short of the CDR3 end, and the missing part is taken from the germline J gene. The chain joins TRBV18 to TRBJ1-1, with D uncertain. The CDR3 covers 14 residues. CDR1 is KGHSH and CDR2 is LQKENI in the germline V gene. The ends were cut back, 2 bases at V and 1 base at J, with 8 bases in the middle. CDR3 bases read: TGTGCCAGCTCACCATCAATCAAGAACACTGAA. Protein sequence: CASSPSIKNTE. In full, the CDR3 is CASSPSIKNTEAFF.

This clone has just a few counts. The read falls 3 residues short of the CDR3 end, and the missing part is taken from the germline J gene. This chain links TRBV2 with TRBJ1-4; tentatively, D is TRBD1 (6 bases). This CDR3 spans 12 amino acids. Per the germline V gene, CDR1 is SNHLY and CDR2 is FYNNEI. The sequenced CDR3 bases are TGTGCCAGCAGGGTGGACAGTCGCGAA. Its translation: CASRVDSRE. The whole CDR3 is CASRVDSRELFF.

On this clone itself: The DNA ends 3 residues before the CDR3 does, and the rest of the CDR3 is filled in from the germline J gene. The V call is TRBV5-1, the J call TRBJ2-7; D not resolved. V was trimmed by 0 bases and J by 2 bases, leaving 6 bases between them. Per germline, CDR1 SGHRS and CDR2 YFSETQ. The CDR3 consists of 13 residues. CDR3: CASSLVGPYEQYF. CDR3 bases read: TGCGCCAGCAGCTTGGTGGGCCCCTACGAG.

This clone was counted many times. The read halts 3 residues ahead of the CDR3 end, with the missing end drawn from the germline J gene. V is TRBV7-6 and J is TRBJ2-3; the match to TRBD1 covers 7 bases. The length of the CDR3 is 16 residues. J gave up 1 base and V 6 bases, and 10 bases lay outside the gene matches. In germline, CDR1 is SGHVS, CDR2 FNYEAQ. CDR3 DNA (partial): TGTGCCAGCAGTAGTACAGGGGCACTCGGCACAGATACG. Translating it yields CASSSTGALGTDT. The whole CDR3 protein is CASSSTGALGTDTQYF. Drawing the rest from reference TRBV7-6 and TRBJ2-3, the complete variable domain is GAGVSQSPRYKVTKRGQDVALRCDPISGHVSLYWYRQALGQGPEFLTYFNYEAQQDKSGLPNDRFSAERPEGSISTLTIQRTEQRDSAMYRCASSSTGALGTDTQYFGPGTRLTVL.

This clone has a handful of counts. Read data end 3 residues before the CDR3 end; the end is taken from the germline J gene. This chain links TRBV19 with TRBJ2-7; the D gene is possibly TRBD1 (6 bases). The germline V and J ends were trimmed by 4 bases and 0 bases, with 10 bases remaining between them. This CDR3 region has 14 residues. Per the germline V gene, CDR1 is LNHDA and CDR2 is SQIVND (reference sequence). CDR3 protein: CASSKGEFSYEQYF. The sequenced part of the CDR3 DNA is TGTGCCAGTAGTAAGGGGGAGTTCTCCTACGAG.

This clone was seen at least ten times. The part of the CDR3 DNA that was read is TGCGCCAGCAGCCGGGGGGGTAATCGGGAGAGCGAAAAA. It translates to CASSRGGNRESEK. The full CDR3 is CASSRGGNRESEKLFF. V and J are TRBV5-1 and TRBJ1-4; TRBD1 is a possible D gene (5 bases). The read finishes 3 residues shy of the CDR3 end, and the germline J gene is used to complete it. Trimming removed 4 bases at V and 8 bases at J, with 21 bases between. CDR1 is SGHRS, CDR2 YFSETQ, per germline. CDR3 length equals 16 residues.

Many counts were recorded for this clone. Sequencing ends 3 residues short of the CDR3 end; the germline J gene provides the rest. The rearrangement joins TRBV5-1 to TRBJ1-2; 9 bases match TRBD1. Germline lookup yields CDR1 SGHRS and CDR2 YFSETQ. This CDR3 contains 16 residues. V gave up 3 bases and J gave up 2 bases; unmatched junction bases: 8. The part of the CDR3 DNA that was read is TGCGCCAGCAGCTCACACCGGGACAGGGCAAACTATGGC. It translates to CASSSHRDRANYG. The CDR3, in full, reads CASSSHRDRANYGYTF. Drawing the rest from reference TRBV5-1 and TRBJ1-2, the complete variable domain is KAGVTQTPRYLIKTRGQQVTLSCSPISGHRSVSWYQQTPGQGLQFLFEYFSETQRNKGNFPGRFSGRQFSNSRSEMNVSTLELGDSALYLCASSSHRDRANYGYTFGSGTRLTVV.

By frequency in the sample, this clone is medium-sized. Read coverage stops 3 residues before the CDR3 terminus; the germline J gene supplies the remainder. The gene calls are TRBV5-1 and TRBJ2-2, with TRBD2 matching 9 bases. V lost 4 bases, J lost 4 bases, and 8 bases stayed unmatched. This CDR3 has 16 amino acids. Germline V gives CDR1 SGHRS, CDR2 YFSETQ. CDR3 bases read: TGCGCCAGCAGCGGAACTAGCGGGCGATTCACCGGGGAG. Translation: CASSGTSGRFTGE. The whole CDR3 protein reads CASSGTSGRFTGELFF.

This clone was found a few times. Read sequence stops 3 residues before the CDR3 end, and the germline J gene provides the missing end. This chain joins TRBV2 and TRBJ2-7; D not resolved. Trimming shortened V by 4 bases and J by 2 bases, and 3 bases separated the two germline ends. The germline V gene encodes CDR1 SNHLY and CDR2 FYNNEI. The CDR3 runs 11 residues. Partial CDR3 DNA: TGTGCCAGCAGTGTAGCCTACGAG. This encodes CASSVAYE. The full-length CDR3 reads as CASSVAYEQYF.

As regards this clone: The observed sequence ends 3 residues before the CDR3 terminus, with the missing tail filled in from the germline J gene. The V call is TRBV18, the J call TRBJ1-1, with D maybe TRBD1 (5 bases). This CDR3 has 18 residues. The V end lost 3 bases, the J end lost 0 bases, and 20 bases lay between the germline ends. From germline, CDR1 is KGHSH and CDR2 LQKENI. The CDR3 DNA, read in part, is TGTGCCAGCTCACCCTCCCCGACAGTCCATTCTTTGAACACTGAA. This sequence encodes CASSPSPTVHSLNTE. The full CDR3 protein is CASSPSPTVHSLNTEAFF.

As regards this clone: From the germline J gene comes the end of the CDR3, since the read stops 3 residues before it. The sample carries other DNA sequences with the same CDR3. The chain uses TRBV7-2 and TRBJ1-4, with 7 positions matching TRBD1. The V and J ends lost 5 bases and 8 bases, in that order; junction bases with no gene match: 11. There are 15 residues in the CDR3. The germline V gene encodes CDR1 SGHTA and CDR2 FQGNSA. CDR3 bases read: TGTGCCAGCAGCGCAAACAGGGGCCCGCTGGAAAAA. This encodes CASSANRGPLEK. From start to end, the CDR3 is CASSANRGPLEKLFF.

Worth noting for this clone: The read ends 3 residues shy of where the CDR3 ends; the end is completed using the germline J gene. This chain connects TRBV19 to TRBJ2-7, with D maybe TRBD2 (7 bases). The germline gives CDR1 LNHDA, CDR2 SQIVND (reference sequence). Deletions cut 6 bases from V and 2 bases from J, with 23 bases between. This CDR3 spans 17 amino acids. The CDR3 sequence: CASSRGPSGGSAYEQYF. CDR3 DNA (partial): TGTGCCAGTAGCCGGGGCCCTTCGGGGGGCTCGGCCTACGAG. The complete variable domain, with remaining parts taken from reference TRBV19 and TRBJ2-7, reads DGGITQSPKYLFRKEGQNVTLSCEQNLNHDAMYWYRQDPGQGLRLIYYSQIVNDFQKGDIAEGYSVSREKKESFPLTVTSAQKNPTAFYLCASSRGPSGGSAYEQYFGPGTRLTVT.

To note about this clone: The CDR3 end is not reached by the read, which stops 3 residues before it; the germline J gene fills it in. The chain couples TRBV13 to TRBJ1-2; no clear D. This CDR3 is built from 14 residues. Trimming took off 5 bases at V and 0 bases at J, with 10 bases between the two ends. CDR1 and CDR2 from the germline V gene are PRHDT and FYEKMQ (reference sequence). CDR3: CASSVHPTNYGYTF. Incomplete CDR3 DNA: TGTGCCAGCAGCGTACATCCGACTAACTATGGC.

This clone was detected many times. Read sequence stops 3 residues before the CDR3 end, and the germline J gene provides the missing end. The J gene is TRBJ2-3, the V gene TRBV7-2; 10 bases line up with TRBD2. In germline, CDR1 is SGHTA, CDR2 FQGNSA. After removal of 6 bases from V and 3 bases from J, the junction contained 0 bases not matched to a gene. The CDR3 is 13 amino acids. CDR3 DNA (partial): TGTGCCAGCAGGGGACTAGCGACAGATACG. Its translation: CASRGLATDT. The CDR3 as a whole reads CASRGLATDTQYF.

For this clone: The read is 3 residues too short to cover the CDR3 end, so that end is filled in from the germline J gene. V is TRBV7-2 and J is TRBJ1-5; 8 nucleotides match TRBD1. V dropped 5 bases and J dropped 0; count of bases not matched to a gene: 3. The germline V gene encodes CDR1 SGHTA and CDR2 FQGNSA. The CDR3 consists of 15 residues. The CDR3 sequence: CASSRQGHSNQPQHF. The DNA read from the CDR3 is TGTGCCAGCAGCCGACAGGGGCATAGCAATCAGCCC. Combining the CDR3 with reference TRBV7-2 and TRBJ1-5 gives the whole variable domain GAGVSQSPSNKVTEKGKDVELRCDPISGHTALYWYRQSLGQGLEFLIYFQGNSAPDKSGLPSDRFSAERTGGSVSTLTIQRTQQEDSAVYLCASSRQGHSNQPQHFGDGTRLSIL.

This clone was recorded a few times. The CDR3 is cut off 3 residues early in the read; its end comes from the germline J gene. The rearrangement joins TRBV7-9 to TRBJ2-5, with 9 bases lining up with TRBD2. Germline CDR1 and CDR2: SEHNR and FQNEAQ (reference sequence). This CDR3 has 15 residues. The ends lost 5 bases at V and 5 bases at J; junction bases unmatched: 9. The sequenced part of the CDR3 DNA is TGTGCCAGCAGCCTCGTCAGCGGGAGGAGTGAGACC. It specifies CASSLVSGRSET. In full, the CDR3 reads CASSLVSGRSETQYF.

On this clone: The missing CDR3 end, 3 residues past where the read stops, is filled in from the germline J gene. The chain employs TRBV7-6 and TRBJ1-5, with 9 bases matching TRBD1. V lost 2 bases and J lost 6; bases outside the gene matches: 8. This CDR3 has 16 residues. Germline V gives CDR1 SGHVS, CDR2 FNYEAQ. CDR3 sequence: CASSLSGQGSGQPQHF. CDR3 bases read: TGTGCCAGCAGCTTATCAGGACAGGGGTCGGGTCAGCCC. Full variable domain (remainder filled in from reference TRBV7-6 and TRBJ1-5): GAGVSQSPRYKVTKRGQDVALRCDPISGHVSLYWYRQALGQGPEFLTYFNYEAQQDKSGLPNDRFSAERPEGSISTLTIQRTEQRDSAMYRCASSLSGQGSGQPQHFGDGTRLSIL.

The table lists this clone with many counts. The sequence runs out 3 residues before the end of the CDR3; the remainder is reconstructed from the germline J gene. This chain uses TRBV4-1 with TRBJ1-1; 9 bases map to TRBD1. The length of the CDR3 is 18 residues. Germline trimming cut 4 bases from V and 2 bases from J; bases unmatched to any gene: 14. From germline, CDR1 is MGHRA and CDR2 YSYEKL. The CDR3 bases that were read are TGCGCCAGCAGCCTCTACCCGGCGGGACAGGGATATAACACTGAA. This codes for CASSLYPAGQGYNTE. The CDR3 in full is CASSLYPAGQGYNTEAFF.

As for this clone: The read halts 3 residues ahead of the CDR3 end, with the missing end drawn from the germline J gene. The chain uses TRBV20-1 and TRBJ1-6; the match to TRBD1 covers 10 bases. Germline assignment: CDR1 DFQATT and CDR2 SNEGSKA (reference sequence). With 0 bases clipped from V and 4 bases from J, the junction kept 9 bases outside the gene matches. The CDR3 totals 18 residues. CDR3 protein: CSARDWATGGMYNSPLHF. The DNA read from the CDR3 is TGCAGTGCTAGAGATTGGGCGACAGGGGGCATGTATAATTCACCC.

Turning to this clone: The read ends 3 residues shy of where the CDR3 ends; the end is completed using the germline J gene. The chain links TRBV11-2 to TRBJ1-1; 8 bases line up with TRBD1. With 5 bases clipped from V and 5 bases from J, the junction kept 7 bases outside the gene matches. Germline values: CDR1 SGHAT, CDR2 FQNNGV. The CDR3 is 14 amino acids. The sequenced part of the CDR3 DNA is TGTGCCAGCAGCGCCTACAGGGGGAGGACTGAA. This gives the protein CASSAYRGRTE. The whole CDR3 sequence is CASSAYRGRTEAFF.